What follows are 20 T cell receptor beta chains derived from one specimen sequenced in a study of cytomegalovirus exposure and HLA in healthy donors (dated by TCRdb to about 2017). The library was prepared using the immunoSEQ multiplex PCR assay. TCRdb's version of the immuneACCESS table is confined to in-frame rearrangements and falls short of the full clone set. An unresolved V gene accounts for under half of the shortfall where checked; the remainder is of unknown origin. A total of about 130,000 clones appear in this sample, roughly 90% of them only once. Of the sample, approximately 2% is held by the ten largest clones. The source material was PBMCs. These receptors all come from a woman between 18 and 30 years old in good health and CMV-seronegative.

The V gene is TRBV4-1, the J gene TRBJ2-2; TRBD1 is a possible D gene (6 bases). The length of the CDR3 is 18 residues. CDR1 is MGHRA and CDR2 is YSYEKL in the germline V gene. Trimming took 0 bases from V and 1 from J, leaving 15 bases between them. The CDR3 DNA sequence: TGCGCCAGCAGCCAAGAAAATCCCGGGACAATGAACACCGGGGAGCTGTTTTTT. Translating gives CASSQENPGTMNTGELFF.

Written as DNA, the CDR3 is TGTGCCAGCAGCCCTAGGGGGAACTATGGCTACACCTTC. Translation gives CASSPRGNYGYTF. This chain uses TRBV5-4 with TRBJ1-2; TRBD1 might be the D (6 bases). V was trimmed by 4 bases and J by 2 bases, leaving 9 bases between them. The CDR3 runs 13 residues. Germline V gives CDR1 SGHNT, CDR2 YYREEE (reference sequence).

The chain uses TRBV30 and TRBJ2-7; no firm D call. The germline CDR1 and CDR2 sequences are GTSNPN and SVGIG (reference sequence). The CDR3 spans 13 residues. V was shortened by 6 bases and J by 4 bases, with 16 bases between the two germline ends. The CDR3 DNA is TGTGCCTGTTCCCGAACAGCCGGTTACGAGCAGTACTTC. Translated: CACSRTAGYEQYF.

The CDR3 loop is CASSRGGTGNTGELFF. The CDR3 nucleotides read TGTGCCAGCAGCCGCGGAGGGACAGGGAACACCGGGGAGCTGTTTTTT. The rearrangement links TRBV7-3 to TRBJ2-2, with 8 positions matching TRBD1. Germline V lookup: CDR1 SGHTA, CDR2 FQGTGA. The CDR3 length is 16 residues. The V and J ends lost 5 bases and 1 base, in that order; junction bases with no gene match: 6.

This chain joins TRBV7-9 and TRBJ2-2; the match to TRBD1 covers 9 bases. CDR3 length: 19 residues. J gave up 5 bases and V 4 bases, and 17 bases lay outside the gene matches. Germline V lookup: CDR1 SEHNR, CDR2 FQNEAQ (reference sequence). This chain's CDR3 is CASSSRDRVKIVGTGELFF. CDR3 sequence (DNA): TGTGCCAGCAGCTCCCGGGACAGGGTTAAGATAGTCGGAACCGGGGAGCTGTTTTTT.

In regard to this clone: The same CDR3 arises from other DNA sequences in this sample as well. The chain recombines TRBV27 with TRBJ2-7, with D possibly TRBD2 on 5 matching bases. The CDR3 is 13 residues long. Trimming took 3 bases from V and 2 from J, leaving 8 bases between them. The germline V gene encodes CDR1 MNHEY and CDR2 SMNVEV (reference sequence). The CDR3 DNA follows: TGTGCCAGCAGTTTTCGGGGTCCCTACGAGCAGTACTTC. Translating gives CASSFRGPYEQYF.

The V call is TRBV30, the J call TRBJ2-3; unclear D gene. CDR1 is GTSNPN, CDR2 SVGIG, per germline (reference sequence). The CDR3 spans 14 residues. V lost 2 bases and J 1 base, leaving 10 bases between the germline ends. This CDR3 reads CAWSPPPGTDTQYF. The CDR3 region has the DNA TGTGCCTGGAGTCCCCCCCCCGGCACAGATACGCAGTATTTT.

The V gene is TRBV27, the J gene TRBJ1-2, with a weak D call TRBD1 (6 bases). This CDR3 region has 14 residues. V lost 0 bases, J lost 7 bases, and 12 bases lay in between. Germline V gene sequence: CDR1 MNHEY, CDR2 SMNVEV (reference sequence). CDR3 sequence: CASSLSDSFGGYTF. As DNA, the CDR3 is TGTGCCAGCAGTTTATCGGACAGTTTCGGTGGCTACACCTTC.

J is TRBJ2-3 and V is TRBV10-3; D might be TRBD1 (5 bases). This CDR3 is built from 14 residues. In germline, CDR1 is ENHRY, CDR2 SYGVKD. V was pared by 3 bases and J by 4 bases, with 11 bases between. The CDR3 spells CAISEGRVADTQYF. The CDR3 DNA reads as TGTGCCATCAGTGAAGGCAGGGTCGCAGATACGCAGTATTTT.

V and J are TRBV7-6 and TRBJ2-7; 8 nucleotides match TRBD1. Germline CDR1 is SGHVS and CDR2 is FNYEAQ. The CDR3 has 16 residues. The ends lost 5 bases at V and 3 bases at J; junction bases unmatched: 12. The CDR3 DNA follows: TGTGCCAGCAGCCCCGGGACAGGTCTTACTCTCTACGAGCAGTACTTC. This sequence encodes CASSPGTGLTLYEQYF.

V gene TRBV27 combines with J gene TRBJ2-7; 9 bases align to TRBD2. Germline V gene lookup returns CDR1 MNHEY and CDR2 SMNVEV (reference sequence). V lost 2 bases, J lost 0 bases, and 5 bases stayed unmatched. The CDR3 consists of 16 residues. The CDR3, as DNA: TGTGCCAGCAGTTTAGCCTATAGCGGGAGCTCCTACGAGCAGTACTTC. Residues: CASSLAYSGSSYEQYF.

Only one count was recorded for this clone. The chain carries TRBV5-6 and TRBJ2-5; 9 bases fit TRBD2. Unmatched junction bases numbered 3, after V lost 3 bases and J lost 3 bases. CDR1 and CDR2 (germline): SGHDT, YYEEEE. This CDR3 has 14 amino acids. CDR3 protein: CASSWGTSKETQYF. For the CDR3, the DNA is TGTGCCAGCAGCTGGGGGACTAGCAAAGAGACCCAGTACTTC. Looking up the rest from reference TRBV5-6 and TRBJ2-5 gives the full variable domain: DAGVTQSPTHLIKTRGQQVTLRCSPKSGHDTVSWYQQALGQGPQFIFQYYEEEERQRGNFPDRFSGHQFPNYSSELNVNALLLGDSALYLCASSWGTSKETQYFGPGTRLLVL.

The CDR3 spells CASSLVYRASGQFF. The CDR3 coding sequence is TGCGCCAGCAGCTTGGTATACCGGGCAAGCGGGCAGTTCTTC. This chain joins TRBV5-1 and TRBJ2-1, with a possible D match to TRBD2 (5 bases). The germline V and J ends were trimmed by 0 bases and 12 bases, with 16 bases remaining between them. The CDR3 is 14 residues long. The germline CDR1 and CDR2 sequences are SGHRS and YFSETQ. The full variable domain, with the rest looked up from reference TRBV5-1 and TRBJ2-1, is KAGVTQTPRYLIKTRGQQVTLSCSPISGHRSVSWYQQTPGQGLQFLFEYFSETQRNKGNFPGRFSGRQFSNSRSEMNVSTLELGDSALYLCASSLVYRASGQFFGPGTRLTVL.

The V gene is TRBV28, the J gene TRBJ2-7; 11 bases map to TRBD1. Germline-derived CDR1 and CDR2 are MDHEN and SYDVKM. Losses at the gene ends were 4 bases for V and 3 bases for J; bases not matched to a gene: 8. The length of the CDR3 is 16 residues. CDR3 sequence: CASSSQAGTGGYEQYF. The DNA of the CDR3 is TGTGCCAGCAGTTCACAGGCCGGGACAGGGGGCTACGAGCAGTACTTC.

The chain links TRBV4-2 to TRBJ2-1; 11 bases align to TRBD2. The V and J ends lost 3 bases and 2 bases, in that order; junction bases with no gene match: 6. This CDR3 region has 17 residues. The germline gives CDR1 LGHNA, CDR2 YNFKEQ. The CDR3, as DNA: TGTGCCAGCAGCCAGGATGTAGCGGGAGGGGCCTACAATGAGCAGTTCTTC. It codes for CASSQDVAGGAYNEQFF.

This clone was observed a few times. As DNA, the CDR3 is TGTGCCAGCAGTTTTGCTAGCGGGAGTTACGAGCAGTACTTC. This gives the protein CASSFASGSYEQYF. The rearrangement uses TRBV6-5 and TRBJ2-7, with 10 bases aligning to TRBD2. Per germline, CDR1 MNHEY and CDR2 SVGAGI. V lost 4 bases to trimming and J lost 4 bases; unmatched junction nucleotides: 4. This CDR3 is 14 amino acids long.

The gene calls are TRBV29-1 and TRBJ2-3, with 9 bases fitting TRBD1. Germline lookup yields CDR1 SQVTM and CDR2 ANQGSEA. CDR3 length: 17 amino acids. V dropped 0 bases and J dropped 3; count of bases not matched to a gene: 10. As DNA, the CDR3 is TGCAGCGTTGAAGACGCTCTGGACAGGGGTGCGACAGATACGCAGTATTTT. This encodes CSVEDALDRGATDTQYF.

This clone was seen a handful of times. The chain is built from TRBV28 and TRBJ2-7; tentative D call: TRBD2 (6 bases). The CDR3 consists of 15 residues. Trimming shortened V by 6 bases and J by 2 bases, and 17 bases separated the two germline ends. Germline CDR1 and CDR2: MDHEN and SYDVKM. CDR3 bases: TGTGCCAGCAGCCCCCCCACTAGCCTAGCCTACGAGCAGTACTTC. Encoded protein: CASSPPTSLAYEQYF.

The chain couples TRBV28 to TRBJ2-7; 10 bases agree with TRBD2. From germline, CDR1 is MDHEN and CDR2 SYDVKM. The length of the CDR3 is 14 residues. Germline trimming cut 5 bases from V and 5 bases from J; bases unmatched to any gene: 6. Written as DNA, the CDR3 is TGTGCCAGCAGTCCAACTAGCGGGATAAACGAGCAGTACTTC. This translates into CASSPTSGINEQYF.

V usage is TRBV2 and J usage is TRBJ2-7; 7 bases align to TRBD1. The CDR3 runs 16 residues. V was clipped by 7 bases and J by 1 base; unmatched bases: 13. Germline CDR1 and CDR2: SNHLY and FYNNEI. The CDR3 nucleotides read TGTGCCAGCATTTTAGAGCAGGACAGGAGGTCCTACGAGCAGTACTTC. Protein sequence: CASILEQDRRSYEQYF.